These T cell receptor beta chains were read from a single sample in a study of beta chain features in type 1 diabetes. Here immunoSEQ multiplex PCR was the method, and the copy in TCRdb shows in-frame clones only, minus some. The data contain 640,000 or so clones, about 14% of them singletons. The sample consisted of naive CD4+ T cells from blood. All receptors come from a man younger than 35 with type 1 diabetes. The CDR3 runs from the conserved cysteine through the conserved F or W. The order of the fields is J gene, D gene, clone size, V gene, CDR3 DNA, CDR3 protein. A D gene is named only where the DNA matches it firmly. The size of a clone is reported for some rows only, either as once, few or many, or as a class for expanded clones.

>TRBJ1-2|-|-|TRBV5-4
TGTGCCAGCAGCTTCACAGGATACTATGGCTACACCTTC
CASSFTGYYGYTF
>TRBJ2-2|-|few|TRBV5-1
TGCGCCAGCAGCTTGGACAAGGGCCGGACCGGGGAGCTGTTTTTT
CASSLDKGRTGELFF
>TRBJ1-6|TRBD1|-|TRBV5-1
TGCGCCAGCAGCTTGGAACAGGGGAATTCACCCCTCCACTTT
CASSLEQGNSPLHF
>TRBJ1-2|TRBD1|-|TRBV5-4
TGTGCCAGCAGCAATTCGACAGGGGCCACGTATGGCTACACCTTC
CASSNSTGATYGYTF
>TRBJ2-1|TRBD1|-|TRBV5-1
TGCGCCAGCAGCCCCCGTGAGGGGGCGTACAATGAGCAGTTCTTC
CASSPREGAYNEQFF
>TRBJ2-4|TRBD1|few|TRBV4-3
TGCGCCAGCAGCCAAGAAAGGACAGGTCAAGGCATTCAGTACTTC
CASSQERTGQGIQYF
>TRBJ2-7|-|few|TRBV4-2
TGTGCCAGCAGCCAAGCAACTCCCCTCACCAGCGAGCAGTACTTC
CASSQATPLTSEQYF
>TRBJ1-1|-|-|TRBV30
TGTGCCTGGAGTGGCACTGAAGCTTTCTTT
CAWSGTEAFF
>TRBJ2-5|-|-|TRBV5-4
TGTGCCAGCAGCTTGGTACAGGGAGCGGAGACCCAGTACTTC
CASSLVQGAETQYF
>TRBJ2-7|TRBD1|few|TRBV19
TGTGCCAGTAGTATAGCCGGGACAGGGATCAACGAGCAGTACTTC
CASSIAGTGINEQYF
>TRBJ2-7|-|few|TRBV6-4
TGTGCCAGCAGTGACTCGAACCGATTCCCCCGGGGCTCCTACGAGCAGTACTTC
CASSDSNRFPRGSYEQYF
>TRBJ1-1|TRBD1|-|TRBV7-6
TGTGCCAGCAGCCTCCGTTTGGGACAGGGGGGAAAGAACACTGAAGCTTTCTTT
CASSLRLGQGGKNTEAFF
>TRBJ1-1|-|-|TRBV7-9
TGTTCCAGCAGCTTCGCAAGTGAGAACACTGAAGCTTTCTTT
CSSSFASENTEAFF
>TRBJ2-1|TRBD2|-|TRBV12-5
TGTGCTAGTGGTTTGCCTACGACTAGCGGGAGTTACAATGAGCAGTTCTTC
CASGLPTTSGSYNEQFF
>TRBJ2-7|TRBD1|few|TRBV4-3
TGCGCCAGCAGCCAAGTAGATCCGGGACAGGGAGGAGATACTGGCGAGCAGTACTTC
CASSQVDPGQGGDTGEQYF
>TRBJ1-1|-|few|TRBV29-1
TGCAGCGGTGAAACACGTACGACTGAAGCTTTCTTT
CSGETRTTEAFF
>TRBJ2-5|-|-|TRBV5-4
TGTGCCAGCAGCTTGAGTGCAGGGGCAAATCCCCGGGAGACCCAGTACTTC
CASSLSAGANPRETQYF
>TRBJ1-3|-|-|TRBV30
TGTGCCTGGAGTGTACCGGCAACACCCGGAAACACCATATATTTT
CAWSVPATPGNTIYF
>TRBJ2-7|TRBD2|few|TRBV6-6
TGTGCCAGCAGCCCGGGGGGAGGCGAGCAGTACTTC
CASSPGGGEQYF
>TRBJ1-1|-|few|TRBV29-1
TGCAGCGCCCGCGGGCAGCTGAACACTGAAGCTTTCTTT
CSARGQLNTEAFF
>TRBJ1-5|-|-|TRBV27
TGTGCCAGCAGGCAGGGCTATAGCAATCAGCCCCAGCATTTT
CASRQGYSNQPQHF
>TRBJ2-1|-|-|TRBV28
TGTGCCAGCAGTTTCCTTTCTAGCGATGAGCAGTTCTTC
CASSFLSSDEQFF
>TRBJ2-1|-|few|TRBV7-9
TGTGCCAGCAGCTCAATTGCAGGCTCGCTGTTCTTC
CASSSIAGSLFF
>TRBJ2-1|TRBD1|-|TRBV30
TGTGCCTGGAGTGTCATTGACAGGGGTGAGCAGTTCTTC
CAWSVIDRGEQFF
>TRBJ1-2|-|-|TRBV5-1
TGCGCCAGCAGCCTCGGGACGGTTTATGGCTACACCTTC
CASSLGTVYGYTF
>TRBJ2-4|-|few|TRBV2
TGTGCCAGCACGCCAGGGGCGAAAAACATTCAGTACTTC
CASTPGAKNIQYF
>TRBJ1-2|TRBD1|-|TRBV6-5
TGTGCCAGCAGAGGACAGGGCGGGCGTGACTATGGCTACACCTTC
CASRGQGGRDYGYTF
>TRBJ1-4|-|few|TRBV25-1
TGTGCCAGCAGTGACAGGACAGAAAGAAATGAAAAACTGTTTTTT
CASSDRTERNEKLFF
>TRBJ2-7|TRBD1|-|TRBV28
TGTGCCAGCAGCTACCCTGGGACAGCCTCCTACGAGCAGTACTTC
CASSYPGTASYEQYF
>TRBJ2-1|-|-|TRBV7-9
TGTGCCAGCAGCTTAGGGGCAGCCTACAATGAGCAGTTCTTC
CASSLGAAYNEQFF
>TRBJ2-7|-|-|TRBV7-9
TGTGCCAGCAGCTTAGGAGAAACTAGCCTCGAGCAGTACTTC
CASSLGETSLEQYF
>TRBJ2-4|TRBD1|-|TRBV11-2
TGTGCCAGCAGCCCGCGACAGGGGATTGTCGGGGAAAACATTCAGTACTTC
CASSPRQGIVGENIQYF
>TRBJ2-7|-|few|TRBV6-1
TGTGCCAGCAGCAACCGGTTCTACGAGCAGTACTTC
CASSNRFYEQYF
>TRBJ1-1|-|few|TRBV27
TGTGCCAGCAGTATCGAAGGAGAGAACACTGAAGCTTTCTTT
CASSIEGENTEAFF
>TRBJ1-6|-|-|TRBV27
TGTGCCAGCCGTGGGAGGCAAGCCTATAATTCACCCCTCCACTTT
CASRGRQAYNSPLHF
>TRBJ2-7|TRBD1|-|TRBV30
TGTGCCTGGTCTGACAGGGTCCAGTCTCGCGAGCAGTACTTC
CAWSDRVQSREQYF
>TRBJ1-5|-|few|TRBV18
TGTGCCAGCTCTCCGTCCGGGGAACAGCCCCAGCATTTT
CASSPSGEQPQHF
>TRBJ2-2|TRBD2|-|TRBV30
TGTGCCTGGAGTGTGGGAGCGGGGCAGAACACCGGGGAGCTGTTTTTT
CAWSVGAGQNTGELFF
>TRBJ1-4|-|-|TRBV6-6
TGTGCCAGCAGTTCACAAAATGAAAAACTGTTTTTT
CASSSQNEKLFF
>TRBJ2-5|TRBD1|few|TRBV4-2
TGTGCCAGCAGCCAAACCGGGACAGGGGGCCGCGAGACCCAGTACTTC
CASSQTGTGGRETQYF
>TRBJ1-5|-|few|TRBV15
TGTGCCACCAGCAGAGATCCGACGGGGCGGGTCAATCAGCCCCAGCATTTT
CATSRDPTGRVNQPQHF
>TRBJ2-3|-|once|TRBV9
TGTGCCAGCAGCGAGGGAGATACGCAGTATTTT
CASSEGDTQYF
>TRBJ1-4|-|-|TRBV4-3
TGCGCCAGCAGTCACTCCGGAACAGGGATTGAAAAACTGTTTTTT
CASSHSGTGIEKLFF
>TRBJ2-2|TRBD1|-|TRBV5-1
TGCGCCAGCAGCTCCAGGGGGCAAAGCACCGGGGAGCTGTTTTTT
CASSSRGQSTGELFF
>TRBJ2-3|-|few|TRBV28
TGTGCCAGTCTGACCGGGAGCACAGATACGCAGTATTTT
CASLTGSTDTQYF
>TRBJ2-1|-|-|TRBV25-1
TGTGCCAGCAGTGGGAGTATCAATGAGCAGTTCTTC
CASSGSINEQFF
>TRBJ1-5|-|few|TRBV19
TGTGCCAGTAGTATTCGGGCAGGGGATCAGCCCCAGCATTTT
CASSIRAGDQPQHF
>TRBJ2-5|-|-|TRBV28
TGTGCCAGCAGTCCCGGTAACCATGGGGAGACCCAGTACTTC
CASSPGNHGETQYF